This TCR beta chain was found in a study of shared clonotypes between healthy human individuals. Study-wide context: Participating donors consisted of two women and a few men aged 18 to 49.

Findings of the study overall: In a few donors, about 5% of naive CD4 clonotypes appeared in common. The study drew on few donors, limiting represented genetic and exposure-history diversity.

The germline V and J ends were trimmed by 2 bases and 2 bases, with 11 bases remaining between them. Germline CDR1 SGHRS, CDR2 YFSETQ. This CDR3 has 14 amino acids. The donors, all of them Caucasian adults, lived in Nashville, Tennessee. A remark on this clone: The antigen is undetermined.

Sequencing used immunoSEQ multiplex PCR; TCRdb keeps in-frame clones, though not all of them. Of around 2.1 million clones listed, 90% to 97% are singletons. The sample comprised naive CD4+ T cells sorted from blood. As to subset: CD45RA+ positively selected. The sequence came from a man aged 18-30 years in good health. The chain employs TRBV5-1 and TRBJ2-7; D is ambiguous. CDR3 protein: CASSFQDLTYEQYF. In DNA form, the CDR3 reads TGCGCCAGCAGCTTTCAGGACCTAACCTACGAGCAGTACTTC.